The 32 T cell receptor beta chains reported below all come from one sample, sequenced in a study of CD4+ T cells in melanoma. Sequencing was performed with immunoSEQ multiplex PCR; in TCRdb, only in-frame clones are kept and a portion is missing. The data hold more than 110,000 clones, with 85% to 95% observed a single time. These TCRs come from a human donor with melanoma.

This rearrangement joins TRBV11-2 to TRBJ1-1; unclear D gene. The V gene's germline CDR1 is SGHAT and CDR2 FQNNGV. The length of the CDR3 is 13 residues. V was cut by 0 bases and J by 2 bases, with 4 bases left in between. CDR3 sequence: CASSLDSNTEAFF. The CDR3, as DNA: TGTGCCAGCAGCTTAGACAGTAACACTGAAGCTTTCTTT.

A single count supports this clone. V is TRBV7-8 and J is TRBJ1-6; D is undetermined. This CDR3 is 12 amino acids long. The V and J ends lost 2 bases and 8 bases respectively, with 4 bases between them. Germline CDR1 is SGHVS and CDR2 is FQNEAQ. In nucleotides, the CDR3 is TGTGCCAGCAGCTTATCGGATTCACCCCTCCACTTT. Translated, it gives CASSLSDSPLHF.

This sequence joins TRBV12-5 and TRBJ2-2; TRBD2 might be the D (5 bases). With 2 bases removed from V and 4 bases from J, the gap between germline ends came to 14 bases. Germline CDR1 LGHNT, CDR2 FRNRAP. The CDR3 is 16 amino acids. CDR3 sequence: CASGLPRTGRTGELFF. DNA for the CDR3: TGTGCTAGTGGTTTGCCCCGGACTGGGCGCACCGGGGAGCTGTTTTTT.

The chain uses TRBV14 and TRBJ2-5; D is undetermined. This CDR3 spans 15 amino acids. Germline values: CDR1 SGHDN, CDR2 FVKESK. Trimming removed 2 bases at V and 2 bases at J, with 12 bases between. The CDR3 here is CASSQRRTDQETQYF. Here the CDR3 DNA reads TGTGCCAGCAGCCAACGAAGGACGGATCAAGAGACCCAGTACTTC.

The chain has TRBV28 and TRBJ2-2, with unresolved D. Per the germline V gene, CDR1 is MDHEN and CDR2 is SYDVKM. There are 11 residues in the CDR3. V gave up 3 bases and J gave up 8 bases, with 4 bases separating them. This chain's CDR3 is CASSFQGELFF. The CDR3 nucleotides read TGTGCCAGCAGTTTTCAAGGGGAGCTGTTTTTT.

The chain couples TRBV11-2 to TRBJ1-1; D not certain. Trimming removed 5 bases at V and 1 base at J, with 17 bases between. The CDR3 length is 16 residues. In germline, CDR1 is SGHAT, CDR2 FQNNGV. The CDR3 DNA sequence: TGTGCCAGCAGCCCCCGACAAGGGTCCTGGAACACTGAAGCTTTCTTT. The encoded protein is CASSPRQGSWNTEAFF.

This clone was seen only once. The chain recombines TRBV19 with TRBJ2-4; 11 nucleotides align to TRBD2. The CDR3 runs to 15 residues. CDR1 is LNHDA and CDR2 is SQIVND in the germline V gene (reference sequence). V was clipped by 1 base and J by 4 bases; unmatched bases: 0. CDR3: CASSIGLAGKNIQYF. The CDR3 bases are TGTGCCAGTAGTATAGGACTAGCGGGGAAAAACATTCAGTACTTC.

The chain combines TRBV4-1 with TRBJ2-1, with D tentatively TRBD2 (6 bases). This CDR3 comprises 13 residues. Between the trimmed V and J ends, which lost 1 base and 9 bases, there was a span of 10 bases. The germline V gene has CDR1 MGHRA and CDR2 YSYEKL. In DNA, the CDR3 is TGCGCCAGCAGCCAAGTACTAGCCCCTGAGCAGTTCTTC. Protein sequence: CASSQVLAPEQFF.

The chain has TRBV5-6 and TRBJ2-7; perhaps TRBD2 as D (5 bases). Germline V gives CDR1 SGHDT, CDR2 YYEEEE. The CDR3 is 11 residues long. Trimming left V 4 bases short and J 6 bases short, with 8 bases between. CDR3 sequence reads: CASSHGGEQYF. DNA of the CDR3: TGTGCCAGCAGCCATGGAGGCGAGCAGTACTTC.

The chain carries TRBV6-1 and TRBJ1-1; D perhaps matches TRBD1 (5 bases). The CDR3 length is 13 residues. V gave up 6 bases and J gave up 5 bases, with 13 bases separating them. Germline-derived CDR1 and CDR2 are MNHNS and SASEGT. CDR3 sequence: CASRKEGYTEAFF. The DNA for the CDR3 is TGTGCCAGCAGGAAAGAGGGGTATACTGAAGCTTTCTTT.

This chain connects TRBV5-1 to TRBJ2-5; D possibly matches TRBD1 or TRBD2 (5 bases each). Germline V gives CDR1 SGHRS, CDR2 YFSETQ. The CDR3 consists of 13 residues. Trimming took 4 bases from V and 7 from J, leaving 14 bases between them. The CDR3 bases are TGCGCCAGCAGCGAAAGGACTGGGGGGACCCAGTACTTC. It specifies CASSERTGGTQYF.

The V gene is TRBV4-1, the J gene TRBJ1-5; D unresolved. The CDR3 is 13 residues long. V dropped 0 bases and J dropped 7 bases, with 7 bases sitting between them. From germline, CDR1 is MGHRA and CDR2 YSYEKL. The CDR3 protein is CASSQEQRQPQHF. As DNA, the CDR3 is TGCGCCAGCAGCCAAGAACAGAGGCAGCCCCAGCATTTT.

This clone was seen a few times. The chain combines TRBV30 with TRBJ1-2; 11 nucleotides match TRBD1. The CDR3 totals 17 residues. Trimming removed 0 bases from V and 7 bases from J; junction bases left unmatched: 13. The germline gives CDR1 GTSNPN, CDR2 SVGIG (reference sequence). This chain's CDR3 is CAWSVKLPLDRGPGYTF. The CDR3 bases are TGTGCCTGGAGTGTAAAACTCCCCCTGGACAGGGGGCCTGGCTACACCTTC.

The chain carries TRBV4-1 and TRBJ2-4; D is perhaps TRBD1 (5 bases). Germline CDR1 reads MGHRA; CDR2 reads YSYEKL. The CDR3 is 13 residues long. Trimming left V 1 base short and J 9 bases short, with 10 bases between. Here the CDR3 DNA reads TGCGCCAGCAGCCAAGTTCCCGACAGCATTCAGTACTTC. Encoded protein: CASSQVPDSIQYF.

The J gene is TRBJ1-4, the V gene TRBV5-6, with 10 positions matching TRBD1. This CDR3 contains 15 residues. The germline gives CDR1 SGHDT, CDR2 YYEEEE. The trim removed 3 bases at V and 7 bases at J, leaving 6 bases unmatched. The CDR3, as DNA: TGTGCCAGCAGCTATCGACAGGGGGCAGTTGAAAAACTGTTTTTT. Its protein product is CASSYRQGAVEKLFF.

The chain uses TRBV5-6 and TRBJ1-2, with 10 bases that match TRBD1. Germline V CDR1 and CDR2: SGHDT, YYEEEE. Trimming at V came to 2 bases and at J to 3 bases, leaving 1 base not matched to a gene. CDR3 length: 14 residues. CDR3 sequence reads: CASSFGQGDYGYTF. CDR3 sequence (DNA): TGTGCCAGCAGCTTCGGACAGGGGGACTATGGCTACACCTTC.

The rearrangement joins TRBV28 to TRBJ2-2; a possible D gene is TRBD1 (6 bases). The V and J ends lost 9 bases and 4 bases respectively, with 12 bases between them. Germline V gene data show CDR1 as MDHEN and CDR2 as SYDVKM. This CDR3 contains 13 residues. CDR3 in DNA: TGTGCCAGTAAGACAGGCGGCACCGGGGAGCTGTTTTTT. Translating gives CASKTGGTGELFF.

The chain links TRBV5-8 to TRBJ2-5; D remains ambiguous. V was shortened by 8 bases and J by 6 bases, with 14 bases between the two germline ends. Germline V gene sequence: CDR1 SGHTS, CDR2 YDEGEE. This CDR3 spans 12 amino acids. CDR3 region: CASTKGVQTQYF. CDR3 coding DNA: TGTGCCAGTACCAAGGGTGTTCAGACCCAGTACTTC.

The table lists this clone with a count of one. The gene calls are TRBV21-1 and TRBJ2-5; no check of the table's D call, TRBD2, against the DNA was made. TRBV21-1 is classified as a pseudogene. The CDR3 covers 13 residues. The chain's CDR3 is CASITEGRETQYF. CDR3 bases: TGTGCCAGCATTACAGAGGGCCGAGAGACCCAGTACTTC.

The chain carries TRBV5-5 and TRBJ2-2; 7 nucleotides match TRBD1. Germline values: CDR1 SGHKS, CDR2 YYEKEE (reference sequence). The V and J ends lost 4 bases and 3 bases, in that order; junction bases with no gene match: 6. CDR3 length: 15 residues. CDR3 region: CASSTDREYTGELFF. CDR3 sequence (DNA): TGTGCCAGCAGCACAGACAGGGAGTACACCGGGGAGCTGTTTTTT. Full variable domain (rest looked up from reference TRBV5-5 and TRBJ2-2): DAGVTQSPTHLIKTRGQQVTLRCSPISGHKSVSWYQQVLGQGPQFIFQYYEKEERGRGNFPDRFSARQFPNYSSELNVNALLLGDSALYLCASSTDREYTGELFFGEGSRLTVL.

This sequence joins TRBV6-1 and TRBJ1-2; D call uncertain. V was pared by 1 base and J by 5 bases, with 11 bases between. The germline CDR1 and CDR2 sequences are MNHNS and SASEGT. The CDR3 runs to 14 residues. The CDR3 loop reads CASSEVNGAYGYTF. As DNA, the CDR3 is TGTGCCAGCAGTGAAGTGAATGGCGCATATGGCTACACCTTC.

This clone was observed a few times. The genes are TRBV9 and TRBJ2-1; TRBD2 matches at 9 bases. The CDR3 contains 15 residues. With 6 bases clipped from V and 2 bases from J, the junction kept 6 bases outside the gene matches. Looked up from germline, CDR1 is SGDLS and CDR2 is YYNGEE. The CDR3 spells CASNRAGGAYNEQFF. DNA of the CDR3: TGTGCCAGCAACAGAGCGGGGGGAGCCTACAATGAGCAGTTCTTC. The variable domain in full, with the rest retrieved from reference TRBV9 and TRBJ2-1, is DSGVTQTPKHLITATGQRVTLRCSPRSGDLSVYWYQQSLDQGLQFLIQYYNGEERAKGNILERFSAQQFPDLHSELNLSSLELGDSALYFCASNRAGGAYNEQFFGPGTRLTVL.

The V and J genes are TRBV5-1 and TRBJ2-3; 7 bases fit TRBD1. The CDR3 is 17 amino acids. J lost 2 bases, V lost 0 bases, and 9 bases had no gene match. In germline, CDR1 is SGHRS, CDR2 YFSETQ. CDR3 coding DNA: TGCGCCAGCAGCTTGGACCCTACAGGGGTATCCACAGATACGCAGTATTTT. The encoded protein is CASSLDPTGVSTDTQYF.

The gene calls are TRBV4-2 and TRBJ2-7; 11 nucleotides align to TRBD1. The germline V gene encodes CDR1 LGHNA and CDR2 YNFKEQ. The CDR3 is 15 amino acids. Trimming at V came to 4 bases and at J to 4 bases, leaving 6 bases not matched to a gene. The CDR3 loop reads CASSLRTGGGYEQYF. The CDR3 nucleotides read TGTGCCAGCAGCCTGCGGACAGGGGGCGGTTACGAGCAGTACTTC.

The gene calls are TRBV6-5 and TRBJ2-7; D uncertain. Germline V lookup: CDR1 MNHEY, CDR2 SVGAGI. Trimming took 2 bases from V and 0 from J, leaving 8 bases between them. This CDR3 contains 14 residues. The CDR3 DNA reads TGTGCCAGCAGTTACGACACGTTCTCCTACGAGCAGTACTTC. This translates into CASSYDTFSYEQYF.

J is TRBJ1-1 and V is TRBV6-5; a possible D gene is TRBD1 (5 bases). The CDR3 contains 12 residues. CDR1 and CDR2 (germline): MNHEY, SVGAGI. Deletions cut 6 bases from V and 7 bases from J, with 12 bases between. The CDR3 nucleotides are TGTGCCAGCAGCCTGCGGGGGATTGAAGCTTTCTTT. Translating gives CASSLRGIEAFF.

The chain's CDR3 is CATSRGRDNSPLHF. CDR3 in DNA: TGTGCCACCAGCCGTGGACGGGATAATTCACCCCTCCACTTT. The V and J genes are TRBV15 and TRBJ1-6; D unclear. CDR3 size: 14 residues. The ends were cut back, 5 bases at V and 5 bases at J, with 10 bases in the middle. The germline V gene encodes CDR1 LNHNV and CDR2 YYDKDF (reference sequence).

The V and J genes are TRBV19 and TRBJ2-2, with 10 positions matching TRBD2. The length of the CDR3 is 15 residues. Trimming at V came to 1 base and at J to 4 bases, leaving 0 bases not matched to a gene. The germline V gene has CDR1 LNHDA and CDR2 SQIVND (reference sequence). The CDR3 DNA sequence: TGTGCCAGTAGTATAGGGACTAGCGGCACCGGGGAGCTGTTTTTT. Encoded protein: CASSIGTSGTGELFF.

The genes are TRBV11-2 and TRBJ2-5; perhaps TRBD2 as D (6 bases). Germline loops: CDR1 SGHAT, CDR2 FQNNGV. The CDR3 is 11 amino acids. V was shortened by 5 bases and J by 5 bases, with 6 bases between the two germline ends. CDR3 in amino acids: CASSRGETQYF. In nucleotides, the CDR3 is TGTGCCAGCAGCCGGGGGGAGACCCAGTACTTC.

This clone was seen ten or more times. The V gene is TRBV11-2, the J gene TRBJ2-4, with 7 bases identical to TRBD2. CDR1 and CDR2 from the germline V gene are SGHAT and FQNNGV. The CDR3 runs to 14 residues. The junction had 7 bases not matched to a gene; V was cut back by 5 bases and J by 6 bases. The CDR3 loop is CASSSTRGTNIQYF. Written as DNA, the CDR3 is TGTGCCAGCAGCAGTACGCGGGGGACAAACATTCAGTACTTC.

The DNA of the CDR3 is TGCGCCAGCAGATACGGGACGGATCAGAGAGGCTACACCTTC. This codes for CASRYGTDQRGYTF. This sequence joins TRBV5-1 and TRBJ1-2; maybe TRBD1 (5 bases). The CDR3 contains 14 residues. Trimming shortened V by 5 bases and J by 8 bases, and 19 bases separated the two germline ends. Germline CDR1 is SGHRS and CDR2 is YFSETQ.

This rearrangement joins TRBV30 to TRBJ2-5; 14 bases are shared with TRBD2. Germline CDR1 reads GTSNPN; CDR2 reads SVGIG (reference sequence). The junction had 9 bases not matched to a gene; V was cut back by 0 bases and J by 0 bases. This CDR3 has 19 amino acids. CDR3 protein: CAWSVRRTSGGPYQETQYF. CDR3 bases: TGTGCCTGGAGTGTACGCAGGACTAGCGGGGGGCCTTACCAAGAGACCCAGTACTTC.